The clone carrying this T cell receptor beta chain is labeled medium-sized. Its antigen is currently unknown. The data are from a study of T cell repertoires in cytomegalovirus infection. Overall study: Well-studied HLA-B-restricted CMV epitopes were used in the study alongside recently identified HLA-C-restricted ones. Public TCR beta signatures marked donors with CMV infection and the matching HLA. The study, taken as a whole, reports: The cumulative frequency of public TCR beta families identified carriers of CMV plus the relevant HLA.

Germline assignment: CDR1 SGHVS and CDR2 FQNEAQ. The CDR3 consists of 17 residues. V lost 5 bases, J lost 4 bases, and 14 bases stayed unmatched. Each CDR3 protein is one row after TCRdb ran MiXCR on the reads. The sample includes 830,000 or so distinct CDR3 sequences, 32% of them seen just once. The TCR was taken from a human donor in good health (CMV status not recorded). Some clones in this sample may be carry-over from other donors' samples. The sequencing here drew on cultured CD8+ T cells from PBMCs, taken from culture after CMV antigen stimulation. The chain has TRBV7-8 and TRBJ2-3; 8 bases align to TRBD2. CDR3 DNA sequence: TGTGCCAGCAGCATCAATCCGGGACTAGAAGGATCAGATACGCAGTATTTT. Encoded protein: CASSINPGLEGSDTQYF.